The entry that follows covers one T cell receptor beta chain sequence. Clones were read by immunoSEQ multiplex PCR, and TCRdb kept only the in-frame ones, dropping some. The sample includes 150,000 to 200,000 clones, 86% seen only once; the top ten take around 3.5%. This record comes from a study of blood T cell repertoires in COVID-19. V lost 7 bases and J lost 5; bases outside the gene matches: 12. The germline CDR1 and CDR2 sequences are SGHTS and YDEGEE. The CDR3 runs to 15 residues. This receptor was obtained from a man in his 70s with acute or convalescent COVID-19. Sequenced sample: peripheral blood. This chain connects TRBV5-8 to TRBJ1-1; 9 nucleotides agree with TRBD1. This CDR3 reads CASRNTGTGRTEAFF. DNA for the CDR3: TGTGCCAGCCGAAATACCGGGACAGGGCGAACTGAAGCTTTCTTT.